This record covers a single T cell receptor (beta chain). This sample stems from a study of blood T cell repertoires in COVID-19. Looked up from germline, CDR1 is LGHNA and CDR2 is YSLEER. The CDR3 has 15 amino acids. Trimming cost V 0 bases and J 0 bases, with 8 bases left between them. Per the original data handling: Estimated nucleated cell counts came from reference gene primer amplification. Sequencing used immunoSEQ multiplex PCR; TCRdb keeps in-frame clones, though not all of them. The V and J calls and clone size were taken over from that table, and D and trimming were inferred from the DNA. Here the sample spans 120,000 or so clones, about 70% being singletons.

This clonotype was sampled from an older woman with acute or convalescent COVID-19. The sequencing input was peripheral blood. The rearrangement joins TRBV4-3 to TRBJ1-1; the D gene is possibly TRBD1 (6 bases). The CDR3 nucleotides read TGCGCCAGCAGCCAAGAAGACAGGTTGAACACTGAAGCTTTCTTT. Residues: CASSQEDRLNTEAFF.